Detailed here is one T cell receptor beta chain. The antigen is undetermined. This specimen comes from a study of cytomegalovirus exposure and HLA in healthy donors. The study, taken as a whole, reports: A missense variant in DCLRE1C was later tied to TCR beta V- and J-gene trimming. The study found most TCR sequences rare, yet found some public TCRs in many donors. The classifier reportedly diagnosed cytomegalovirus status with high specificity and sensitivity. Accurate prediction of most subjects' HLA-A and HLA-B alleles from TCR beta sequences was reported.

Both 60 Vbeta primers and 13 Jbeta primers went into the PCR. Profiling relied on immunoSEQ multiplex PCR, and the TCRdb table lists in-frame clones only, not all of them. The data contain under 130,000 clones, 13% to 15% of them singletons. The specimen sequenced was PBMCs. This receptor was identified in a female donor in good health and CMV-seronegative.

CDR3 DNA: TGTGCCACCTCATTGGGGACTTCTAGGGGAGATACGCAGTATTTT. Translated: CATSLGTSRGDTQYF. The chain uses TRBV2 and TRBJ2-3; TRBD2 might be the D (6 bases). The CDR3 spans 15 residues. Per germline, CDR1 SNHLY and CDR2 FYNNEI. V lost 10 bases, J lost 5 bases, and 22 bases lay in between.